This T cell receptor (beta chain) derives from a study of shared T cell receptors in the human thymus. Using immunoSEQ multiplex PCR, the repertoire was profiled, and TCRdb retains in-frame clones only, with some absent. The data contain 65,000 to 70,000 clones, nearly 95% of them singletons. Germline CDR1 and CDR2: SGDLS and YYNGEE. This CDR3 contains 17 residues. Trimming left V 3 bases short and J 8 bases short, with 21 bases between. The specimen sequenced was thymocytes. The source is a human donor. The chain uses TRBV9 and TRBJ1-6; D remains ambiguous. CDR3 coding DNA: TGTGCCAGCAGCGAGTATTCAACCCCCCCGGGAGATTCACCCCTCCACTTT. The encoded protein is CASSEYSTPPGDSPLHF.